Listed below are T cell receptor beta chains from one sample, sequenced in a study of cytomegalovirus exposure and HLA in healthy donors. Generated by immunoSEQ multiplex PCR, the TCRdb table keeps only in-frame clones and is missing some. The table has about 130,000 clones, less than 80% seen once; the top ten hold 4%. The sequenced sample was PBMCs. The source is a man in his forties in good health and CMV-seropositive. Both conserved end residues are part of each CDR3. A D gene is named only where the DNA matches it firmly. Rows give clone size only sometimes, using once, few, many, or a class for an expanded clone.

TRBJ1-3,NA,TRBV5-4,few,CASSLTGFGNTIYF,TGTGCCAGCAGCTTGACAGGGTTTGGAAACACCATATATTTT
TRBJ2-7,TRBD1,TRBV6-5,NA,CATGRQGSYEQYF,TGTGCCACCGGCCGACAGGGATCCTACGAGCAGTACTTC
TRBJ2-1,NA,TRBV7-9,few,CASSLGVTYNEQFF,TGTGCCAGCAGCTTAGGAGTGACCTACAATGAGCAGTTCTTC
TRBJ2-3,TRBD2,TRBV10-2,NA,CASSSGLAGGTDTQYF,TGCGCCAGCAGCTCCGGACTAGCGGGAGGCACAGATACGCAGTATTTT
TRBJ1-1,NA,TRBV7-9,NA,CASSSLVDSEAFF,TGTGCCAGCAGCTCTCTGGTCGACAGTGAAGCTTTCTTT
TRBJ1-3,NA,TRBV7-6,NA,CASSSRDTTGNTIYF,TGTGCCAGCAGCTCCCGGGACACCACGGGAAACACCATATATTTT
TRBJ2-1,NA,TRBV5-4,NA,CASSPEVFETSEQFF,TGTGCCAGCAGCCCGGAGGTGTTTGAAACTTCAGAGCAGTTCTTC
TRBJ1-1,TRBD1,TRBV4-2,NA,CASSQSGQTDTEAFF,TGTGCCAGCAGCCAGTCGGGACAGACGGACACTGAAGCTTTCTTT
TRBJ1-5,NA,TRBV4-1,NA,CASSQDGPTDYSNQPQHF,TGCGCCAGCAGCCAAGATGGCCCAACAGACTATAGCAATCAGCCCCAGCATTTT
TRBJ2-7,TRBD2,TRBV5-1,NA,CASSSAASGTYEQYF,TGCGCCAGCAGCTCGGCAGCTAGCGGAACCTACGAGCAGTACTTC
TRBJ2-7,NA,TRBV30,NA,CAGLEGSGNEQYF,TGTGCGGGACTTGAGGGGAGTGGGAACGAGCAGTACTTC
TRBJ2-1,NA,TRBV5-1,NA,CASRIEIYNEQFF,TGCGCCAGCAGGATAGAAATATACAATGAGCAGTTCTTC